This is a list of T cell receptor beta chains from one sample in a study of blood T cell repertoires in COVID-19. Data came from immunoSEQ multiplex PCR; TCRdb stores just in-frame clones and leaves some out. Of some 190,000 clones in the sample, around 81% were seen once. The sequencing input was peripheral blood. Every receptor here comes from a woman between 40 and 55 years old with COVID-19, enrolled during active disease. The CDR3 runs from the conserved cysteine through the conserved F or W. The D gene is left open where the match is weak. Expanded clones are given a class, and other clones once, few, many or no size at all.

D gene	V gene	J gene	clone size	CDR3 protein	CDR3 DNA
TRBD1	TRBV28	TRBJ2-7	-	CASRLPGQGGEQYF	TGTGCCAGCAGACTGCCGGGACAGGGTGGCGAGCAGTACTTC
TRBD2	TRBV3-1/TRBV3-2	TRBJ2-3	once	CASSQGLRVAGAPDTQYF	TGTGCCAGCAGCCAAGGCCTCCGGGTAGCGGGGGCCCCTGATACGCAGTATTTT
TRBD2	TRBV9	TRBJ2-3	-	CASRAGTTDTQYF	TGTGCCAGCCGAGCGGGGACCACAGATACGCAGTATTTT
-	TRBV6-5	TRBJ1-1	-	CASRSFDAYVEAFF	TGTGCCAGCAGGTCGTTCGATGCCTATGTTGAAGCTTTCTTT
TRBD2	TRBV14	TRBJ2-1	-	CASSRAPGLAGVGEQFF	TGTGCCAGCAGCCGAGCTCCGGGACTAGCGGGAGTAGGTGAGCAGTTCTTC
-	TRBV18	TRBJ1-1	few	CASSSMDRNTEAFF	TGTGCCAGCTCATCTATGGACAGGAACACTGAAGCTTTCTTT
-	TRBV7-6	TRBJ1-1	-	CASSLGGLKEAFF	TGTGCCAGCAGCTTAGGGGGACTGAAGGAGGCTTTCTTT
TRBD1	TRBV19	TRBJ1-5	-	CASTTDRVQPQHF	TGTGCCAGTACCACAGACAGGGTTCAGCCCCAGCATTTT
-	TRBV4-1	TRBJ1-3	many	CASSQDLRGHSGNTIYF	TGCGCCAGCAGCCAAGATCTGAGAGGGCACTCTGGAAACACCATATATTTT
TRBD1	TRBV11-3	TRBJ2-1	-	CASKLSTGGHEQFF	TGTGCCAGCAAGTTATCGACAGGGGGGCATGAGCAGTTCTTC
TRBD1	TRBV7-9	TRBJ2-7	-	CASSLGLGTGPYF	TGTGCCAGCAGCTTAGGTTTAGGGACAGGGCCGTACTTC
-	TRBV7-9	TRBJ2-7	many	CASSLSGSYEQYF	TGTGCCAGCAGCTTAAGCGGGTCATACGAGCAGTACTTC
-	TRBV30	TRBJ2-1	-	CAWSRAGEQFF	TGTGCCTGGAGTCGAGCCGGTGAGCAGTTCTTC
TRBD2	TRBV12-5	TRBJ2-1	-	CASGYELAGVSYNEQFF	TGTGCTAGTGGTTACGAACTAGCGGGGGTATCCTACAATGAGCAGTTCTTC
-	TRBV9	TRBJ2-2	-	CASSPSGTPSTGELFF	TGTGCCAGCAGCCCATCCGGGACACCCTCCACCGGGGAGCTGTTTTTT
TRBD1	TRBV28	TRBJ1-5	-	CASSKRGQGNQPQHF	TGTGCCAGCAGTAAACGAGGACAGGGCAATCAGCCCCAGCATTTT
TRBD1	TRBV2	TRBJ1-1	-	CASSEAGDRGEAFF	TGTGCCAGCAGTGAAGCCGGGGACAGGGGTGAAGCTTTCTTT
TRBD2	TRBV19	TRBJ2-1	-	CASIGTSHDNEQFF	TGTGCCAGCATTGGGACTAGCCACGACAATGAGCAGTTCTTC
-	TRBV7-9	TRBJ1-2	-	CASSESLGAHYGYTF	TGTGCCAGCAGCGAATCCTTGGGGGCACACTATGGCTACACCTTC
TRBD2	TRBV7-8	TRBJ2-2	-	CASSLVRGLAGASGELFF	TGTGCCAGCAGCTTAGTTAGGGGGCTAGCGGGGGCTTCCGGGGAGCTGTTTTTT
-	TRBV30	TRBJ1-2	-	CAWIPGSTYGYTF	TGTGCCTGGATTCCAGGGTCTACCTATGGCTACACCTTC
-	TRBV6-4	TRBJ1-2	-	CASSERLTGSGGYTF	TGTGCCAGCAGTGAACGTTTAACAGGGTCCGGAGGCTACACCTTC
-	TRBV11-2	TRBJ1-3	-	CASSLISGSDRRNTIYF	TGTGCCAGCAGCTTAATTTCCGGGTCCGACAGGAGAAACACCATATATTTT
-	TRBV19	TRBJ2-1	once	CASSIVPPGWAHNEQFF	TGTGCCAGTAGTATAGTTCCCCCAGGCTGGGCCCACAATGAGCAGTTCTTC
-	TRBV2	TRBJ1-1	-	CASSVGENTEAFF	TGTGCCAGCAGTGTCGGGGAGAACACTGAAGCTTTCTTT
-	TRBV2	TRBJ1-5	-	CASSEQAINQPQHF	TGTGCCAGCAGTGAACAGGCGATCAATCAGCCCCAGCATTTT
TRBD1	TRBV2	TRBJ1-1	-	CASSGTGGAVMNTEAFF	TGTGCCAGCAGTGGGACAGGGGGCGCCGTCATGAACACTGAAGCTTTCTTT
TRBD2	TRBV29-1	TRBJ2-3	-	CSVSGLAGGTDTQYF	TGCAGCGTTTCTGGACTAGCGGGGGGCACAGATACGCAGTATTTT
TRBD1	TRBV7-9	TRBJ1-6	-	CASSFGDRVLSLHF	TGTGCCAGCAGCTTTGGGGACAGGGTGTTGTCCCTCCACTTT
-	TRBV29-1	TRBJ2-5	-	CSVETSSPETQYF	TGCAGCGTAGAGACTAGTTCCCCAGAGACCCAGTACTTC
-	TRBV4-2	TRBJ2-1	-	CASSQGQPSGNEQFF	TGTGCCAGCAGCCAGGGACAACCCTCGGGGAATGAGCAGTTCTTC
TRBD2	TRBV24-1	TRBJ2-1	-	CATSIAGVSEQFF	TGTGCCACCAGTATAGCGGGAGTTTCGGAGCAGTTCTTC
TRBD2	TRBV30	TRBJ2-1	-	CACPTSGIRRGEQFF	TGTGCCTGCCCGACTAGCGGGATTAGGAGGGGTGAGCAGTTCTTC
-	TRBV28	TRBJ2-7	-	CASTTGPTYEQYF	TGTGCCAGCACCACCGGTCCCACCTACGAGCAGTACTTC
TRBD1	TRBV30	TRBJ1-5	-	CAWSTKGTGGRNQPQHF	TGTGCCTGGAGTACCAAAGGGACAGGGGGTAGGAATCAGCCCCAGCATTTT
TRBD1	TRBV19	TRBJ2-7	-	CASSHGTGYEQYF	TGTGCCAGTAGTCACGGGACAGGCTACGAGCAGTACTTC